Described below is a single T cell receptor (beta chain) sequence and its context. This entry is derived from a study of patients and donors after allogeneic stem cell transplantation. MiXCR, applied by TCRdb to the RT-PCR reads, yields one record per CDR3 protein. The repertoire holds about 160,000 distinct CDR3 sequences, with more than 20% as singletons. The CDR3 has 15 residues. V lost 1 base to trimming and J lost 2 bases, with 10 bases between them. Germline assignment: CDR1 SGHRS and CDR2 YFSETQ. The source of this sequence is a human donor who was either an allogeneic HSCT recipient or a stem cell or donor lymphocyte infusion donor (not recorded which). It is not recorded whose cells these are; they may come from a transplant donor. The sequencing input was blood, either unsorted or a sorted T cell fraction (not recorded which). The rearrangement links TRBV5-1 to TRBJ2-1; D uncertain. The CDR3 loop reads CASSLTRSAYNEQFF. The CDR3 DNA reads TGCGCCAGCAGCTTGACTCGAAGCGCCTACAATGAGCAGTTCTTC.